This TCR beta chain appears in the sequencing data of a study of blood T cell repertoires in COVID-19. About the research overall: The study drew acute and convalescent COVID-19 samples from the United States, Italy and Spain. T cells, B-cell-depleted T cells, or PBMCs provided the cDNA or gDNA that served as material.

This CDR3 is built from 11 residues. V dropped 1 base and J dropped 15; count of bases not matched to a gene: 3. Germline-derived CDR1 and CDR2 are SEHNR and FQNEAQ (reference sequence). Original analysis: Researchers report that nucleated cell counts were estimated from reference gene primer amplification. The protocol was immunoSEQ multiplex PCR, while the TCRdb copy is restricted to in-frame clones and leaves out a portion. The D gene and trimming were derived from the DNA, and the V and J assignments and clone size from that table. The table has about 170,000 clones, 88% seen once. The sequence came from a man in his fifties who had recovered from COVID-19. The chain recombines TRBV7-9 with TRBJ2-1; 7 nucleotides agree with TRBD2. Sequenced material: peripheral blood. The CDR3 protein is CASSLGTSPFF. The CDR3 DNA sequence: TGTGCCAGCAGCTTAGGGACTAGTCCGTTCTTC.